The source of this T cell receptor beta chain is a study of T and B cells in COVID-19 patients. TRB was amplified from about 240-490 ng of blood genomic DNA. TRB rearrangements were amplified by multiplex PCR with BIOMED2 TRB-A/B primers. Via MiXCR, TCRdb re-called the multiplex PCR reads, giving one row per CDR3 protein. The repertoire holds 20,000 to 25,000 distinct CDR3 sequences, with around 30% as singletons. Germline values: CDR1 SGHKS, CDR2 YYEKEE (reference sequence). The CDR3 extends over 15 amino acids. Trimming took 3 bases from V and 1 from J; bases not matched to a gene: 6. This clonotype was detected only a few times.

The chain combines TRBV5-5 with TRBJ1-1; 7 nucleotides agree with TRBD1. The clonotype was recovered from a human donor who had recovered from COVID-19. Sequenced sample: blood. The chain's CDR3 is CASSWTGLENTEAFF. The CDR3 DNA is TGTGCCAGCAGCTGGACAGGTCTAGAGAACACTGAAGCTTTCTTT.